Presented here are 15 T cell receptor beta chains from one specimen sequenced in a study of blood T cell repertoires in COVID-19. Clones were sequenced by immunoSEQ multiplex PCR, and TCRdb holds only the in-frame ones, with some missing. Found here are over 150,000 clones, more than 85% of them singletons; the top ten hold 1.1%. The sample taken for sequencing was peripheral blood. All receptors derive from a man in his thirties or forties with acute or convalescent COVID-19.

The table lists this clone with a count of one. The chain recombines TRBV30 with TRBJ1-1; D gene unclear. This CDR3 contains 13 residues. Germline V CDR1 and CDR2: GTSNPN, SVGIG (reference sequence). Trimming removed 2 bases at V and 1 base at J, with 8 bases between. The CDR3 DNA is TGTGCCTGGAGTTTTACAACGAACACTGAAGCTTTCTTT. Protein sequence: CAWSFTTNTEAFF.

The rearrangement uses TRBV4-1 and TRBJ1-2; D uncertain. The CDR3 is made up of 15 amino acids. With 1 base removed from V and 7 bases from J, the gap between germline ends came to 16 bases. Looked up from germline, CDR1 is MGHRA and CDR2 is YSYEKL. CDR3 bases: TGCGCCAGCAGCCAAGGGCCGCTCGCGGGCTCTGGCTACACCTTC. Translated, it gives CASSQGPLAGSGYTF.

This chain links TRBV6-1 with TRBJ1-3, with a possible D match to TRBD1 (5 bases). The CDR3 loop spans 13 amino acids. Germline V gives CDR1 MNHNS, CDR2 SASEGT. V was pared by 5 bases and J by 4 bases, with 9 bases between. CDR3 nucleotide sequence: TGTGCCAGCAGTCTCGGGGGGGGAAACACCATATATTTT. Protein: CASSLGGGNTIYF.

This chain joins TRBV24-1 and TRBJ2-3; D call uncertain. CDR3 length equals 14 residues. V was pared by 9 bases and J by 1 base, with 13 bases between. The V gene's germline CDR1 is KGHDR and CDR2 SFDVKD. The CDR3 loop reads CATSTQLGTDTQYF. CDR3 sequence (DNA): TGTGCCACCTCCACCCAACTGGGCACAGATACGCAGTATTTT.

The genes are TRBV19 and TRBJ1-1, with 7 bases fitting TRBD1. Germline CDR1 LNHDA, CDR2 SQIVND (reference sequence). J lost 6 bases, V lost 7 bases, and 11 bases had no gene match. CDR3 size: 14 residues. Written as DNA, the CDR3 is TGTGCCAGTACCCTCACAGGGGCTGGCGCTGAAGCTTTCTTT. This gives the protein CASTLTGAGAEAFF.

Regarding this clone: One end of the junction does not line up with germline, which may come from a read error. The chain links TRBV5-1 to TRBJ1-4; D gene uncertain. CDR3 length equals 14 residues. Germline CDR1 is SGHRS and CDR2 is YFSETQ. The CDR3 DNA reads as TGCGCCAGCTGCTTGTCACAGTTCTCTGAAAAACTGTTTTTT. This translates into CASCLSQFSEKLFF.

V and J are TRBV28 and TRBJ1-2; no clear D. The CDR3 is made up of 10 amino acids. Germline-derived CDR1 and CDR2 are MDHEN and SYDVKM. V was cut by 9 bases and J by 7 bases, with 9 bases left in between. The CDR3 is CASHSGGYTF. The CDR3, as DNA: TGTGCCAGTCATTCCGGTGGCTACACCTTC.

The J gene is TRBJ1-1, the V gene TRBV10-1; no reliable D call. Trimming removed 3 bases from V and 1 base from J, with 9 bases in between. CDR3 length: 14 residues. Germline V CDR1 and CDR2: WNHNN, SYGVQD (reference sequence). The CDR3 sequence: CASSENWPNTEAFF. CDR3 nucleotides: TGCGCCAGCAGTGAAAATTGGCCGAACACTGAAGCTTTCTTT.

This clone was detected only once. The V call is TRBV28, the J call TRBJ1-5; D is ambiguous. The ends were cut back, 10 bases at V and 2 bases at J, with 9 bases in the middle. CDR1 is MDHEN and CDR2 is SYDVKM in the germline V gene. This CDR3 spans 12 amino acids. The CDR3 loop is CATNLGNQPQHF. The CDR3 nucleotides are TGTGCCACCAACTTGGGCAATCAGCCCCAGCATTTT.

The chain joins TRBV6-5 to TRBJ1-4; D is undetermined. There are 14 residues in the CDR3. Germline V gene lookup returns CDR1 MNHEY and CDR2 SVGAGI. V lost 0 bases and J lost 8, with 10 bases in between. The CDR3 is CASSYSTIGEKLFF. The DNA for the CDR3 is TGTGCCAGCAGTTACTCGACAATAGGAGAAAAACTGTTTTTT.

This sequence joins TRBV3-1 (or the pseudogene TRBV3-2) and TRBJ1-3; no clear D. Germline-derived CDR1 and CDR2 are LGHDT and YNNKEL (reference sequence). The CDR3 contains 15 residues. Trimming removed 1 base from V and 0 bases from J, with 7 bases in between. The CDR3: CASSQVGSSGNTIYF. The CDR3 DNA is TGTGCCAGCAGCCAAGTGGGCAGCTCTGGAAACACCATATATTTT.

The chain links TRBV28 to TRBJ2-1, with 11 bases matching TRBD2. V dropped 6 bases and J dropped 8; count of bases not matched to a gene: 9. The germline V gene encodes CDR1 MDHEN and CDR2 SYDVKM. The CDR3 runs to 15 residues. This CDR3 is CASSRTSGFQYEQFF. Written as DNA, the CDR3 is TGTGCCAGCAGCCGGACTAGCGGGTTTCAGTATGAGCAGTTCTTC.

The rearrangement joins TRBV7-9 to TRBJ1-1, with D perhaps matching TRBD1 (5 bases). The CDR3 spans 13 residues. V lost 5 bases, J lost 7 bases, and 14 bases lay in between. Per the germline V gene, CDR1 is SEHNR and CDR2 is FQNEAQ (reference sequence). CDR3 loop: CASSPMGRDEAFF. CDR3 DNA: TGTGCCAGCAGCCCTATGGGCAGGGATGAAGCTTTCTTT.

The sample holds one count of this clone. The chain recombines TRBV7-2 with TRBJ2-7; 11 bases map to TRBD2. The CDR3 loop spans 15 amino acids. The V gene end was trimmed by 5 bases and the J gene end by 5 bases; junction bases not matched to a gene: 8. Germline CDR1 reads SGHTA; CDR2 reads FQGNSA. The chain's CDR3 is CASSLTSGGLHEQYF. In DNA, the CDR3 is TGTGCCAGCAGCCTTACTAGCGGGGGCCTTCACGAGCAGTACTTC.

This CDR3 is CASGAGQVNTEAFF. CDR3 nucleotide sequence: TGCGCCAGCGGGGCCGGGCAGGTGAACACTGAAGCTTTCTTT. The J gene is TRBJ1-1, the V gene TRBV5-1, with a possible D match to TRBD1 (5 bases). CDR1 and CDR2 (germline): SGHRS, YFSETQ. The ends were cut back, 7 bases at V and 0 bases at J, with 13 bases in the middle. CDR3 length: 14 amino acids.